Presented here are 31 T cell receptor beta chains from one specimen sequenced in a study of T cells after yellow fever vaccination. Each CDR3 protein gets one entry after TCRdb re-called the 5' RACE reads with MiXCR. The sample lists 50,000 to 75,000 distinct CDR3 sequences, about 6.6% seen once, with 40% to 45% in the top ten. Source: CD8+ T cells sorted from PBMCs, taken on the day of the first yellow fever vaccination. Receptors were obtained from a man in his late teens or twenties who received the YFV17D yellow fever vaccine.

This clonotype has at least ten counts. The chain carries TRBV25-1 and TRBJ2-7; 10 bases are a match to TRBD1. CDR3 length equals 15 residues. V lost 4 bases to trimming and J lost 6 bases; unmatched junction nucleotides: 9. The germline CDR1 and CDR2 sequences are MGHDK and SYGVNS. DNA for the CDR3: TGTGCCAGCAGTGTCCTTGGGGACAGGGGTCTCGAGCAGTACTTC. It encodes CASSVLGDRGLEQYF.

The chain has TRBV4-1 and TRBJ1-2; no clear D. The CDR3 has 14 amino acids. V lost 0 bases and J lost 4, with 9 bases in between. CDR1 and CDR2 from the germline V gene are MGHRA and YSYEKL. As DNA, the CDR3 is TGCGCCAGCAGCCAAGACTCAGGTTCCTATGGCTACACCTTC. Protein sequence: CASSQDSGSYGYTF.

This clonotype has at least ten counts. The CDR3 loop reads CASSLDRQGISSYNSPLHF. The CDR3 DNA reads TGTGCCAGCAGCTTAGACCGACAGGGGATCAGCTCCTATAATTCACCCCTCCACTTT. This rearrangement joins TRBV7-6 to TRBJ1-6; the match to TRBD1 covers 8 bases. J was trimmed by 0 bases and V by 1 base; bases with no gene match: 8. The CDR3 has 19 residues. Germline CDR1 and CDR2: SGHVS and FNYEAQ.

This clonotype was seen more than once but under ten times. The V call is TRBV3-1, the J call TRBJ2-5, with TRBD2 matching 7 bases. This CDR3 comprises 14 residues. The germline gives CDR1 LGHDT, CDR2 YNNKEL (reference sequence). With V trimmed by 1 base and J by 5 bases, 4 bases remained unmatched. Here the CDR3 reads CASSQGTSVETQYF. The CDR3 nucleotides are TGTGCCAGCAGCCAAGGGACTAGTGTTGAGACCCAGTACTTC.

Only a few counts were recorded for this clonotype. This sequence joins TRBV20-1 and TRBJ1-1; D is undetermined. The germline V gene encodes CDR1 DFQATT and CDR2 SNEGSKA (reference sequence). CDR3 length equals 12 residues. Trimming stripped 3 bases from V and 4 bases from J, with 9 bases between. CDR3 nucleotides: TGCAGTGCTAGGGAGTCCAGCACTGAAGCTTTCTTT. Its translation: CSARESSTEAFF.

This clonotype was seen many times. The chain joins TRBV27 to TRBJ2-7; D might be TRBD2 (6 bases). Trimming pared 2 bases from V and 3 bases from J, leaving 8 bases between. The CDR3 spans 13 residues. The germline V gene has CDR1 MNHEY and CDR2 SMNVEV (reference sequence). Here the CDR3 reads CASSLAGNYEQYF. DNA of the CDR3: TGTGCCAGCAGTTTAGCGGGAAACTACGAGCAGTACTTC.

This clonotype was counted many times. The chain joins TRBV15 to TRBJ1-2; 8 bases agree with TRBD1. Germline V gene lookup returns CDR1 LNHNV and CDR2 YYDKDF (reference sequence). The V segment lost 4 bases and the J segment 4 bases; nucleotides outside the gene matches: 5. This CDR3 has 14 residues. The CDR3 loop is CATSKRGQVYGYTF. The CDR3 region has the DNA TGTGCCACCAGCAAAAGGGGACAGGTCTATGGCTACACCTTC.

In its sample, this clonotype was seen many times. This sequence joins TRBV6-5 and TRBJ2-7; possibly TRBD1 for D (6 bases). Trimming left V 2 bases short and J 7 bases short, with 12 bases between. Germline V gives CDR1 MNHEY, CDR2 SVGAGI. The CDR3 runs to 13 residues. The CDR3 DNA is TGTGCCAGCAGTTACCTGGGGGCGGGTGAGCAGTACTTC. It is translated as CASSYLGAGEQYF.

This clonotype came up a few times. This sequence joins TRBV11-2 and TRBJ2-7, with 10 bases identical to TRBD2. Germline lookup yields CDR1 SGHAT and CDR2 FQNNGV. The CDR3 contains 13 residues. V lost 5 bases, J lost 7 bases, and 5 bases stayed unmatched. The CDR3 DNA is TGTGCCAGCAGCGTTCCGGGACTAGCGGAGCAGTACTTC. Translating it yields CASSVPGLAEQYF.

This clonotype came up many times. The rearrangement uses TRBV6-5 and TRBJ2-3, with D perhaps TRBD1 or TRBD2 (5 bases each). Germline CDR1 and CDR2: MNHEY and SVGAGI. CDR3 length equals 15 residues. The germline V and J ends were trimmed by 2 bases and 2 bases, with 11 bases remaining between them. In DNA, the CDR3 is TGTGCCAGCAGTTACAGGGACCGCTACACAGATACGCAGTATTTT. Translated: CASSYRDRYTDTQYF.

The rearrangement joins TRBV2 to TRBJ1-6, with TRBD1 as a possible D gene (5 bases). The germline CDR1 and CDR2 sequences are SNHLY and FYNNEI. V gave up 4 bases and J gave up 8 bases, with 15 bases separating them. The CDR3 has 15 amino acids. Written as DNA, the CDR3 is TGTGCCAGCAGTGGTTGGGGGTCGACGGATTCACCCCTCCACTTT. It specifies CASSGWGSTDSPLHF. The entire variable domain, with the rest obtained from reference TRBV2 and TRBJ1-6, is as follows: EPEVTQTPSHQVTQMGQEVILRCVPISNHLYFYWYRQILGQKVEFLVSFYNNEISEKSEIFDDQFSVERPDGSNFTLKIRSTKLEDSAMYFCASSGWGSTDSPLHFGNGTRLTVT.

The table lists this clonotype with a few counts. The chain is built from TRBV5-5 and TRBJ2-5, with D tentatively TRBD2 (7 bases). Between the trimmed V and J ends, which lost 4 bases and 2 bases, there was a span of 21 bases. CDR3 length: 17 amino acids. Germline CDR1 is SGHKS and CDR2 is YYEKEE (reference sequence). The CDR3 region is CASSEGLGRGPQETQYF. The CDR3 bases are TGTGCCAGCAGCGAGGGGCTAGGGCGGGGGCCTCAAGAGACCCAGTACTTC.

This clonotype was seen ten or more times. This chain uses TRBV5-1 with TRBJ1-2; D not resolved. Trimming removed 2 bases from V and 0 bases from J, with 8 bases in between. The CDR3 sequence is 14 residues long. Germline-derived CDR1 and CDR2 are SGHRS and YFSETQ. The CDR3 sequence: CASSFPSPNYGYTF. The CDR3 DNA follows: TGCGCCAGCAGCTTCCCGAGTCCTAACTATGGCTACACCTTC.

This clonotype was detected a few times. The chain uses TRBV19 and TRBJ1-2, with 7 bases lining up with TRBD1. The CDR3 loop spans 16 amino acids. Per germline, CDR1 LNHDA and CDR2 SQIVND (reference sequence). The V gene end was trimmed by 5 bases and the J gene end by 5 bases; junction bases not matched to a gene: 14. CDR3: CASSLPAGQGGYGYTF. DNA for the CDR3: TGTGCCAGTAGTCTCCCCGCCGGCCAGGGGGGTTATGGCTACACCTTC.

A few counts support this clonotype. The chain couples TRBV7-2 to TRBJ2-5, with 7 bases identical to TRBD2. CDR3 size: 13 residues. Germline values: CDR1 SGHTA, CDR2 FQGNSA. Trimming at V came to 8 bases and at J to 4 bases, leaving 7 bases not matched to a gene. The CDR3 is CASVGLVGETQYF. The CDR3 nucleotides are TGTGCCAGCGTTGGACTAGTGGGAGAGACCCAGTACTTC.

This clonotype was seen a single time. A much larger clone lies a single base off, so this may be a read error. V and J are TRBV29-1 and TRBJ2-5; D remains unclear. The CDR3 runs 14 residues. Looked up from germline, CDR1 is SQVTM and CDR2 is ANQGSEA. In DNA form, the CDR3 reads TGCAGCGTTGAGGTGGCTGGATCTCAAGAGACCCACTACTTC. Residues: CSVEVAGSQETHYF.

The V and J genes are TRBV7-8 and TRBJ2-1; the D gene is possibly TRBD2 (6 bases). V lost 3 bases and J 10 bases, leaving 22 bases between the germline ends. The CDR3 covers 16 residues. Germline CDR1 reads SGHVS; CDR2 reads FQNEAQ. The CDR3 DNA reads TGTGCCAGCAGCTTGCGCCGAACTGTCATAGGGAGGGAGCAGTTCTTC. Translating gives CASSLRRTVIGREQFF.

At least ten counts were recorded for this clonotype. The chain couples TRBV6-2 or TRBV6-3 to TRBJ2-7, with D unresolved. Trimming stripped 4 bases from V and 4 bases from J, with 11 bases between. Germline V CDR1 and CDR2: MNHEY, SVGEGT. The CDR3 contains 13 residues. For the CDR3, the DNA is TGTGCCAGCAGTTCCGCTGACCGGTACGAGCAGTACGTC. It specifies CASSSADRYEQYV.

The genes are TRBV4-1 and TRBJ2-7, with D perhaps assigned TRBD1 or TRBD2 (5 bases each). V was trimmed by 4 bases and J by 2 bases, leaving 24 bases between them. This CDR3 comprises 18 residues. Germline V gene sequence: CDR1 MGHRA, CDR2 YSYEKL. Here the CDR3 DNA reads TGCGCCAGCAGCCGATACCCTCGGTCTCAAGTGGGGGCCTACGAGCAGTACGTC. This encodes CASSRYPRSQVGAYEQYV.

The V call is TRBV6-4, the J call TRBJ2-1; the match to TRBD1 covers 9 bases. This CDR3 spans 15 amino acids. Germline CDR1 reads MRHNA; CDR2 reads SNTAGT. V shed 2 bases, J shed 6 bases, and the junction held 5 bases outside the gene matches. For the CDR3, the DNA is TGTGCCAGCAGTGACATGGACAGGGGCATCAATGAGCAGTTCTTC. This encodes CASSDMDRGINEQFF.

This clonotype was detected a few times. CDR3 residues: CASSYSGGTNEKLFF. DNA for the CDR3: TGTGCCAGCAGTTACTCTGGGGGTACTAATGAAAAACTGTTTTTT. This chain connects TRBV6-5 to TRBJ1-4; D perhaps matches TRBD1 (5 bases). The CDR3 is 15 amino acids. Trimming shortened V by 0 bases and J by 2 bases, and 7 bases separated the two germline ends. CDR1 MNHEY and CDR2 SVGAGI come from the germline V gene.

This clonotype was detected many times. The V call is TRBV7-2, the J call TRBJ2-5; 7 nucleotides line up with TRBD2. The V segment lost 5 bases and the J segment 2 bases; nucleotides outside the gene matches: 8. The CDR3 is 15 amino acids. Germline-derived CDR1 and CDR2 are SGHTA and FQGNSA. DNA for the CDR3: TGTGCCAGCAGCAGCGGGACTATCGTACAAGAGACCCAGTACTTC. This gives the protein CASSSGTIVQETQYF.

This clonotype was recorded at least ten times. This rearrangement joins TRBV10-3 to TRBJ2-5; D perhaps matches TRBD1 (5 bases). V lost 10 bases and J lost 2, with 23 bases in between. Germline CDR1 reads ENHRY; CDR2 reads SYGVKD. The CDR3 runs to 16 residues. In DNA form, the CDR3 reads TGTGCCACCCGGACCTTAGGGGCTCGGTCACAAGAGACCCAGTACTTC. Protein product: CATRTLGARSQETQYF.

The table lists this clonotype with a few counts. J is TRBJ1-1 and V is TRBV12-5, with D unclear. Germline V gives CDR1 LGHNT, CDR2 FRNRAP. V was pared by 3 bases and J by 1 base, with 3 bases between. This CDR3 has 12 amino acids. The CDR3 DNA follows: TGTGCTAGTGGTTTAGAGAACACTGAAGCTTTCTTT. Its protein is CASGLENTEAFF.

This clonotype was seen at least ten times. V is TRBV7-9 and J is TRBJ2-1; 9 bases line up with TRBD2. J gave up 3 bases and V 4 bases, and 7 bases lay outside the gene matches. The CDR3 consists of 16 residues. Germline CDR1 and CDR2: SEHNR and FQNEAQ (reference sequence). CDR3 nucleotides: TGTGCCAGCAGCTCGGTTGGTAGCGGGGGCTACAATGAGCAGTTCTTC. This translates into CASSSVGSGGYNEQFF.

The genes are TRBV4-3 and TRBJ1-2; TRBD1 matches at 7 bases. J gave up 2 bases and V 4 bases, and 4 bases lay outside the gene matches. Germline V CDR1 and CDR2: LGHNA, YSLEER. The CDR3 loop spans 14 amino acids. The CDR3 is CASSPQGGNYGYTF. The CDR3 DNA sequence: TGCGCCAGCAGCCCCCAGGGGGGGAACTATGGCTACACCTTC.

The CDR3 coding sequence is TGTGCCAGCAGCCCCACTAGCGGGGCCGAGACCCAGTACTTC. This codes for CASSPTSGAETQYF. The V gene is TRBV3-1, the J gene TRBJ2-5; TRBD2 matches 10 bases. The junction had 4 bases not matched to a gene; V was cut back by 4 bases and J by 5 bases. Germline V gene lookup returns CDR1 LGHDT and CDR2 YNNKEL (reference sequence). The CDR3 sequence is 14 residues long.

This rearrangement joins TRBV4-1 to TRBJ2-1, with D perhaps being TRBD1 or TRBD2 (6 bases each). The CDR3 consists of 15 residues. The germline V gene has CDR1 MGHRA and CDR2 YSYEKL. Trimming left V 10 bases short and J 7 bases short, with 23 bases between. The CDR3 DNA is TGCGCCATATCCCGTTGGGGGGCTGGCGGTAATGAGCAGTTCTTC. Translated: CAISRWGAGGNEQFF.

This clonotype was seen repeatedly, ten times or more. This rearrangement joins TRBV5-1 to TRBJ2-3, with D unresolved. The ends were cut back, 2 bases at V and 2 bases at J, with 12 bases in the middle. The CDR3 runs 15 residues. Germline V gene lookup returns CDR1 SGHRS and CDR2 YFSETQ. This chain's CDR3 is CASSFFGLNTDTQYF. CDR3 in DNA: TGCGCCAGCAGCTTCTTCGGTCTGAACACAGATACGCAGTATTTT.

This clonotype has a handful of counts. This sequence joins TRBV7-3 and TRBJ2-2, with 14 bases fitting TRBD2. V shed 7 bases, J shed 1 base, and the junction held 2 bases outside the gene matches. The CDR3 length is 16 residues. The germline CDR1 and CDR2 sequences are SGHTA and FQGTGA. The CDR3 DNA is TGTGCCAGCACCGGACTAGCGGGGGGGAACACCGGGGAGCTGTTTTTT. Protein: CASTGLAGGNTGELFF.

This clonotype was counted at least ten times. Here the CDR3 DNA reads TGTGCCAGCAGTTATTCGGTCGAAAACATTCAGTACTTC. It is translated as CASSYSVENIQYF. This chain links TRBV12-3 or TRBV12-4 with TRBJ2-4; D not certain. The CDR3 covers 13 residues. Trimming left V 4 bases short and J 5 bases short, with 9 bases between.